This T cell receptor beta chain was sequenced in a study of response to subunit inactivated influenza vaccine. This clonotype was counted a few times. CDR3 length: 17 amino acids. CDR1 SGHRS and CDR2 YFSETQ come from the germline V gene. Between the trimmed V and J ends, which lost 5 bases and 4 bases, there was a span of 24 bases. TCRdb re-derived calls from the RT-PCR reads in MiXCR, one entry per CDR3 protein. Altogether roughly 520,000 distinct CDR3 sequences are present, about 25% being singletons, with the ten largest covering over 1.5%. The genes are TRBV5-1 and TRBJ2-5; possible D gene TRBD2, 7 bases. This TCR was sampled from a man aged 50 to 59 who received an inactivated influenza vaccine. This specimen consisted of CD4+ T cells sorted from PBMCs, obtained around 5 days after vaccination. The CDR3 is CASSSIQDSGGGETQYF. The DNA of the CDR3 is TGCGCCAGCAGTTCCATCCAGGACAGTGGCGGGGGAGAGACCCAGTACTTC.